These T cell receptor beta chains were read from a single sample in a study of T cells in Graves' hyperthyroidism and ophthalmopathy. From the multiplex PCR reads, TCRdb called clonotypes with MiXCR, one entry per CDR3 protein. The sample holds 550,000 to 600,000 distinct CDR3 sequences, 16% seen once. Sequencing was done on a sample of blood. The receptors originated from a woman between 18 and 30 years old with Graves' hyperthyroidism. The CDR3 runs from the conserved cysteine through the conserved F or W.

TRBV29-1	TRBJ2-2	CSVEDRGVNTGELFF
TRBV20-1	TRBJ2-3	CSAQPSSGTQYF
TRBV9	TRBJ1-6	CASSGGQAVGSYNSPLHF
TRBV20-1	TRBJ1-5	CSATPPGGHQAPQHF
TRBV3-1	TRBJ1-6	CASSRDSINSPLHF
TRBV12-3/TRBV12-4	TRBJ2-1	CASRAGTRRYNEQFF
TRBV15	TRBJ2-5	CATSRGEKETQYF
TRBV2	TRBJ2-1	CASPGQGYRNEQFF
TRBV20-1	TRBJ1-1	CSARALAGTLDYTEAFF
TRBV7-9	TRBJ1-1	CASSLGTGGSPEAFF
TRBV12-3/TRBV12-4	TRBJ1-5	CASSSQGMNQPQHF
TRBV29-1	TRBJ2-7	CSVEDLDRGGSYEQYF
TRBV12-3/TRBV12-4	TRBJ2-5	CASSLGQGQETQYF
TRBV27	TRBJ2-7	CASSLNSRYEQYF
TRBV20-1	TRBJ2-2	CSARDASGTATGELFF
TRBV9	TRBJ1-2	CASSEGRVNYGYTF
TRBV15	TRBJ2-5	CATSSILGLTGEETQYF
TRBV10-3	TRBJ2-5	CAISDSRVSQETQYF
TRBV30	TRBJ2-7	CAWSTWTSGRAGEQYF
TRBV27	TRBJ2-7	CASSWGLTYEQYF
TRBV6-5	TRBJ1-2	CASSYGRASPYGYTF
TRBV6-4	TRBJ2-7	CASSRHGQGFYEQYF
TRBV27	TRBJ2-5	CASSSRTSGRWGETQYF
TRBV4-1	TRBJ1-2	CASSPQGLNYGYTF
TRBV7-9	TRBJ1-1	CASTQTENTEASF
TRBV7-9	TRBJ2-2	CASSPRGELFF